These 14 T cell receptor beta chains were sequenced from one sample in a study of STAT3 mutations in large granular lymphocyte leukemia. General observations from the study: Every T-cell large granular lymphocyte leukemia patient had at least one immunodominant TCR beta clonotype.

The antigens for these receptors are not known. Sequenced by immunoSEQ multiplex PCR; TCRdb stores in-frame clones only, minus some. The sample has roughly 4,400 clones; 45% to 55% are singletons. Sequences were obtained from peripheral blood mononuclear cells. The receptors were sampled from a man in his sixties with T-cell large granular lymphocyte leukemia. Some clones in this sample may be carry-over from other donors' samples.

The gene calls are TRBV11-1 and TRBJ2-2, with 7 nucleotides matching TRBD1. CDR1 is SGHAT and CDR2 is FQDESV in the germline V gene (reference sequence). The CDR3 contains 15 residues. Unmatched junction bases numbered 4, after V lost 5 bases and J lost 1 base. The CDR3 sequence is CASSDGQENTGELFF. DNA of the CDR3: TGTGCCAGCAGCGACGGACAGGAGAACACCGGGGAGCTGTTTTTT.

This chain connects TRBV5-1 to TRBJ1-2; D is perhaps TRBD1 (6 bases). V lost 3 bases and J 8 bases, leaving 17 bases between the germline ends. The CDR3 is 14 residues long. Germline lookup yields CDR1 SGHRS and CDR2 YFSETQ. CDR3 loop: CASSYQQGLEGYTF. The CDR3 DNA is TGCGCCAGCAGCTACCAACAGGGCTTGGAAGGCTACACCTTC.

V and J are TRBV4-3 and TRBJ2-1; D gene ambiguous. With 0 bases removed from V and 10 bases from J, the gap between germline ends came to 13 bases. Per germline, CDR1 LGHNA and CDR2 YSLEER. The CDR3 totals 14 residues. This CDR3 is CASSQDHPGNEQFF. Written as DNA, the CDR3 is TGCGCCAGCAGCCAAGATCACCCTGGGAACGAGCAGTTCTTC.

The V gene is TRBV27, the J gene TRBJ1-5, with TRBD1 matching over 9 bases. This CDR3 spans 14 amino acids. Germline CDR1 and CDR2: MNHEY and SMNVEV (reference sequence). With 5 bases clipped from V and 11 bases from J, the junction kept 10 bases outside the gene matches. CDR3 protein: CASSPGQGMGAQHF. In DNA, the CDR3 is TGTGCCAGCAGTCCGGGACAGGGCATGGGGGCCCAGCATTTT.

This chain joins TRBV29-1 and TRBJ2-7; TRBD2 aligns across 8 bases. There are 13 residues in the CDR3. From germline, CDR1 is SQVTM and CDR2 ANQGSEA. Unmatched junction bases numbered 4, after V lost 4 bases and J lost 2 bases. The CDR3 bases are TGCAGCGTTGTAGGGACTAGTACCTACGAGCAGTACTTC. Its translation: CSVVGTSTYEQYF.

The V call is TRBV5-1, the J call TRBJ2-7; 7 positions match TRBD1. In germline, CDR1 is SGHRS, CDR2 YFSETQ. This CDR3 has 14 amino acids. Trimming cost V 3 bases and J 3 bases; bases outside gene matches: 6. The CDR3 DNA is TGCGCCAGCAGCTCATTGGGACAGAACTACGAGCAGTACTTC. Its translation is CASSSLGQNYEQYF. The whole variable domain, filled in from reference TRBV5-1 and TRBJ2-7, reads KAGVTQTPRYLIKTRGQQVTLSCSPISGHRSVSWYQQTPGQGLQFLFEYFSETQRNKGNFPGRFSGRQFSNSRSEMNVSTLELGDSALYLCASSSLGQNYEQYFGPGTRLTVT.

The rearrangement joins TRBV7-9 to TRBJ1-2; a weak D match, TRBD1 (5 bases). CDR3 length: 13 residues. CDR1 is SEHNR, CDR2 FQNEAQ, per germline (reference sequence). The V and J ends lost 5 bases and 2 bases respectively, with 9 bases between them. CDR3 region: CASSHGQNYGYTF. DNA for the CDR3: TGTGCCAGCAGCCACGGACAAAACTATGGCTACACCTTC.

The CDR3 sequence is CASSSTGLAEAFF. The CDR3 nucleotides read TGTGCCAGCAGCTCGACAGGGTTGGCTGAAGCTTTCTTT. The chain uses TRBV5-4 and TRBJ1-1; TRBD1 agrees at 7 bases. After removal of 3 bases from V and 6 bases from J, the junction contained 5 bases not matched to a gene. Germline V gene lookup returns CDR1 SGHNT and CDR2 YYREEE (reference sequence). The length of the CDR3 is 13 residues.

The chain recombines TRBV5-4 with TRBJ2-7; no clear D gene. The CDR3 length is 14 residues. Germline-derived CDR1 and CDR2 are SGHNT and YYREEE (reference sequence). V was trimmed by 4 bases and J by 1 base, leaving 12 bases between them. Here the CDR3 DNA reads TGTGCCAGCAGCAGTCGGACGGATTCCTACGAGCAGTACTTC. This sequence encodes CASSSRTDSYEQYF.

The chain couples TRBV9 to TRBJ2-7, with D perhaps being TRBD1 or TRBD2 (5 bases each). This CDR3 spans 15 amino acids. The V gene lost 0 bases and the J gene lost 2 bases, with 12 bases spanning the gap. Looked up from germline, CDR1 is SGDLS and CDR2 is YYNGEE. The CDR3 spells CASSVDGDRTYEQYF. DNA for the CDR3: TGTGCCAGCAGCGTAGACGGGGACCGGACCTACGAGCAGTACTTC.

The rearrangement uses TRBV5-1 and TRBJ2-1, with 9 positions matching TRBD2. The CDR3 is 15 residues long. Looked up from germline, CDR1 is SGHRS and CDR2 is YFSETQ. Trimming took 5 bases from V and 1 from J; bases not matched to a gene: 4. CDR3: CASSVAGESYNEQFF. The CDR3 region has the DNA TGCGCCAGCAGTGTAGCGGGGGAGTCCTACAATGAGCAGTTCTTC.

The CDR3 loop is CSADADTQYF. The DNA of the CDR3 is TGCAGTGCTGACGCAGATACGCAGTATTTT. This rearrangement joins TRBV20-1 to TRBJ2-3, with D unresolved. Germline-derived CDR1 and CDR2 are DFQATT and SNEGSKA (reference sequence). There are 10 residues in the CDR3. The ends were cut back, 5 bases at V and 4 bases at J, with 4 bases in the middle.

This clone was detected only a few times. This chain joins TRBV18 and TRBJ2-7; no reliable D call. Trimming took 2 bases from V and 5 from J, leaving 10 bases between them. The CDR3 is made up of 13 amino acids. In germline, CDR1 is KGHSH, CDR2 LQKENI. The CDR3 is CASSPDNWDEQYF. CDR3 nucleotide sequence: TGTGCCAGCTCACCAGACAACTGGGACGAGCAGTACTTC.

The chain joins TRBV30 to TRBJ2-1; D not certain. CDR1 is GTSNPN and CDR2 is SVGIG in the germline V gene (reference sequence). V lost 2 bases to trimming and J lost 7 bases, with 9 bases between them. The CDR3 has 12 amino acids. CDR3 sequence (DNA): TGTGCCTGGAGTCCGAATCTGAATGAGCAGTTCTTC. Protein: CAWSPNLNEQFF.